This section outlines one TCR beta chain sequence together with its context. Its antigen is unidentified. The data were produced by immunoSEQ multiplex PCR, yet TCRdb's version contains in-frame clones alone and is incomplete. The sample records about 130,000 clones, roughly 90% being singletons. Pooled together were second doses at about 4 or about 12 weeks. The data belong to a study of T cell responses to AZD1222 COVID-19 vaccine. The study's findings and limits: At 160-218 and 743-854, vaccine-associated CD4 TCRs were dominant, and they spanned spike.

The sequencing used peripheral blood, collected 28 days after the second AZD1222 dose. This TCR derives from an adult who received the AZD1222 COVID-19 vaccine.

CDR3 loop: CASSSNRDQPQHF. The CDR3 nucleotides are TGTGCCAGCAGTTCTAACAGGGATCAGCCCCAGCATTTT. The rearrangement uses TRBV12-3 or TRBV12-4 and TRBJ1-5; TRBD1 might be the D (6 bases). Trimming cost V 4 bases and J 5 bases, with 9 bases left between them. This CDR3 has 13 residues.